A selection of T cell receptor beta chains follows, all from one sample in a study of cytomegalovirus exposure and HLA in healthy donors. Generated by immunoSEQ multiplex PCR, the TCRdb table keeps only in-frame clones and is missing some. The sample lists 200,000 to 250,000 clones; 77% were seen once. Material: PBMCs. These receptors originate from an older woman in good health and CMV-seropositive. The CDR3 runs from the conserved cysteine through the conserved F or W. D genes are given only for firm matches. For some rows the clone size is stated as once, few or many, or as a class when expanded; others skip it.

V: TRBV6-1
D: -
J: TRBJ1-4
size: -
CDR3: CASTGISNEKLFF
DNA: TGTGCCAGCACGGGTATCTCTAATGAAAAACTGTTTTTT

V: TRBV5-1
D: TRBD1
J: TRBJ2-2
size: once
CDR3: CASSFGTANTGELFF
DNA: TGCGCCAGCAGCTTTGGGACAGCGAACACCGGGGAGCTGTTTTTT

V: TRBV10-3
D: -
J: TRBJ1-2
size: -
CDR3: CAISEQGGYTF
DNA: TGTGCCATCAGTGAACAGGGAGGCTACACCTTC

V: TRBV5-1
D: TRBD1
J: TRBJ1-1
size: -
CDR3: CASSFAQGANTEAFF
DNA: TGCGCCAGCAGCTTCGCTCAGGGGGCGAACACTGAAGCTTTCTTT

V: TRBV4-3
D: -
J: TRBJ2-3
size: -
CDR3: CASSQDRSGGTTDTQYF
DNA: TGCGCCAGCAGCCAAGATCGATCGGGGGGCACCACAGATACGCAGTATTTT

V: TRBV5-1
D: -
J: TRBJ2-5
size: -
CDR3: CASSREGARETQYF
DNA: TGCGCCAGCTCCCGGGAGGGGGCTCGGGAGACCCAGTACTTC

V: TRBV10-2
D: TRBD2
J: TRBJ2-7
size: -
CDR3: CASSSSGRYEQYF
DNA: TGCGCCAGCAGTTCTAGCGGGAGGTACGAGCAGTACTTC

V: TRBV19
D: TRBD1
J: TRBJ1-5
size: once
CDR3: CASSTRTGFQPQHF
DNA: TGTGCCAGTAGTACACGGACAGGGTTTCAGCCCCAGCATTTT

V: TRBV6-5
D: -
J: TRBJ1-6
size: once
CDR3: CASRRLNSPLHF
DNA: TGTGCCAGCCGGAGGCTGAATTCACCCCTCCACTTT

V: TRBV19
D: -
J: TRBJ2-7
size: -
CDR3: CATAFGRMTTEQYF
DNA: TGTGCCACCGCGTTTGGACGGATGACTACTGAGCAGTACTTC

V: TRBV9
D: TRBD2
J: TRBJ2-3
size: -
CDR3: CASSRGGIGTDTQYF
DNA: TGTGCCAGCAGCCGGGGGGGCATTGGCACAGATACGCAGTATTTT

V: TRBV4-1
D: -
J: TRBJ2-3
size: -
CDR3: CASSQDAGLDTDTQYF
DNA: TGCGCCAGCAGCCAAGATGCGGGACTTGACACAGATACGCAGTATTTT

V: TRBV7-2
D: -
J: TRBJ2-5
size: -
CDR3: CASSLTVQETQYF
DNA: TGTGCCAGCAGCTTAACAGTCCAAGAGACCCAGTACTTC

V: TRBV7-9
D: TRBD1
J: TRBJ2-1
size: -
CDR3: CASSQGVRTGTQFF
DNA: TGTGCCAGCAGCCAGGGGGTCCGCACGGGTACGCAGTTCTTC

V: TRBV29-1
D: -
J: TRBJ2-1
size: -
CDR3: CSVVPPWSSSYNEQFF
DNA: TGCAGCGTTGTCCCCCCATGGTCTAGCTCCTACAATGAGCAGTTCTTC

V: TRBV4-1
D: TRBD1
J: TRBJ1-2
size: few
CDR3: CASSQDGQGGGYTF
DNA: TGCGCCAGCAGCCAAGATGGACAGGGGGGTGGCTACACCTTC

V: TRBV6-5
D: TRBD2
J: TRBJ2-7
size: -
CDR3: CASSYSLAGGSYEQYF
DNA: TGTGCCAGCAGTTACAGCCTCGCGGGAGGTTCCTACGAGCAGTACTTC

V: TRBV30
D: -
J: TRBJ1-1
size: -
CDR3: CAWSLQVNTEAFF
DNA: TGTGCCTGGAGCTTACAGGTGAACACTGAAGCTTTCTTT

V: TRBV23-1
D: TRBD1
J: TRBJ2-7
size: -
CDR3: CASSLFRDRGPGEQYF
DNA: TGCGCCAGCAGTCTCTTCCGGGACAGGGGGCCGGGCGAGCAGTACTTC

V: TRBV2
D: -
J: TRBJ1-1
size: -
CDR3: CASIPGYWNTEAFF
DNA: TGTGCCAGCATTCCAGGGTATTGGAACACTGAAGCTTTCTTT

V: TRBV9
D: TRBD1
J: TRBJ2-2
size: -
CDR3: CASSVGVTGVTGELFF
DNA: TGTGCCAGCAGCGTAGGGGTGACAGGGGTCACCGGGGAGCTGTTTTTT

V: TRBV7-8
D: TRBD2
J: TRBJ2-2
size: -
CDR3: CASRSGLAGGMNTGELFF
DNA: TGTGCCAGCAGATCCGGACTAGCGGGGGGAATGAACACCGGGGAGCTGTTTTTT

V: TRBV5-1
D: -
J: TRBJ1-2
size: few
CDR3: CASSLVGLDYGYTF
DNA: TGCGCCAGCAGCTTGGTGGGGCTCGACTATGGCTACACCTTC

V: TRBV5-5
D: -
J: TRBJ2-3
size: once
CDR3: CASSLEPEYTQYF
DNA: TGTGCCAGCAGCTTGGAGCCGGAGTATACGCAGTATTTT

V: TRBV5-8
D: TRBD1
J: TRBJ1-4
size: few
CDR3: CASSFGQGLTNEKLFF
DNA: TGTGCCAGCAGCTTTGGACAGGGCCTGACTAATGAAAAACTGTTTTTT

V: TRBV30
D: TRBD2
J: TRBJ2-1
size: once
CDR3: CAWSPQMGLAAAYNEQFF
DNA: TGTGCCTGGAGTCCTCAAATGGGACTAGCGGCGGCCTACAATGAGCAGTTCTTC

V: TRBV11-3
D: TRBD2
J: TRBJ2-3
size: -
CDR3: CASSLDGRAGGEDTQYF
DNA: TGTGCCAGCAGCTTAGACGGCCGTGCGGGAGGGGAAGATACGCAGTATTTT

V: TRBV27
D: TRBD1
J: TRBJ2-7
size: -
CDR3: CASSRGQGSSSSYEQYF
DNA: TGTGCCAGCAGTAGGGGACAGGGGTCGTCTAGCTCCTACGAGCAGTACTTC

V: TRBV11-2
D: TRBD2
J: TRBJ2-7
size: -
CDR3: CASRKSGSGAYEQYF
DNA: TGTGCCAGCAGAAAAAGCGGGAGTGGGGCCTACGAGCAGTACTTC

V: TRBV12-5
D: TRBD1
J: TRBJ2-7
size: -
CDR3: CASGLDPGQGDVQYF
DNA: TGTGCTAGTGGGCTTGATCCGGGACAGGGGGATGTGCAGTACTTC

V: TRBV19
D: TRBD1
J: TRBJ1-5
size: -
CDR3: CASRSTGYSNQPQHF
DNA: TGTGCCAGTAGGTCGACAGGGTATAGCAATCAGCCCCAGCATTTT

V: TRBV4-1
D: -
J: TRBJ1-5
size: -
CDR3: CASSQDLRGSLSNQPQHF
DNA: TGCGCCAGCAGCCAAGATTTAAGGGGTAGTCTTAGCAATCAGCCCCAGCATTTT

V: TRBV5-1
D: -
J: TRBJ2-5
size: -
CDR3: CASKIGGKETQYF
DNA: TGCGCCAGCAAGATCGGCGGGAAAGAGACCCAGTACTTC

V: TRBV19
D: -
J: TRBJ2-6
size: -
CDR3: CASSRAGLGANVLTF
DNA: TGTGCCAGTAGTAGGGCAGGGCTTGGGGCCAACGTCCTGACTTTC

V: TRBV19
D: TRBD2
J: TRBJ2-7
size: -
CDR3: CASSITVGLAGSYEQYF
DNA: TGTGCCAGTAGTATAACAGTTGGACTAGCGGGGTCCTACGAGCAGTACTTC

V: TRBV11-2
D: -
J: TRBJ2-1
size: -
CDR3: CASSLVNTYNEQFF
DNA: TGTGCCAGCAGCTTAGTTAACACCTACAATGAGCAGTTCTTC

V: TRBV21-1
D: -
J: TRBJ1-4
size: -
CDR3: CASSTLPGQGAHLGEKLFF
DNA: TGTGCCAGCAGCACCCTACCGGGACAGGGGGCCCATTTAGGGGAAAAACTGTTTTTT

V: TRBV19
D: -
J: TRBJ2-1
size: few
CDR3: CASSIWSASSYNEQFF
DNA: TGTGCCAGTAGTATATGGAGTGCCTCCTCCTACAATGAGCAGTTCTTC

V: TRBV28
D: TRBD1
J: TRBJ2-1
size: -
CDR3: CASTPGGTGISDEQFF
DNA: TGTGCCAGCACTCCTGGGGGGACAGGGATCAGCGATGAGCAGTTCTTC

V: TRBV25-1
D: -
J: TRBJ2-3
size: -
CDR3: CASSESGTDTQYF
DNA: TGTGCCAGCAGTGAATCCGGCACAGATACGCAGTATTTT

V: TRBV30
D: -
J: TRBJ1-5
size: -
CDR3: CAWSLIGAPKRF
DNA: TGTGCCTGGAGTTTGATAGGGGCTCCCAAGCGTTTT

V: TRBV9
D: TRBD2
J: TRBJ2-3
size: -
CDR3: CASSVGASAGGTDTQYF
DNA: TGTGCCAGCAGCGTAGGGGCCTCAGCGGGGGGCACAGATACGCAGTATTTT

V: TRBV11-2
D: -
J: TRBJ1-2
size: -
CDR3: CASSLVQGGGYGYTF
DNA: TGTGCCAGCAGCTTAGTACAGGGCGGAGGTTATGGCTACACCTTC

V: TRBV4-1
D: TRBD2
J: TRBJ2-3
size: few
CDR3: CASSPRLAGGGADTQYF
DNA: TGCGCCAGCAGCCCTCGACTAGCGGGAGGAGGGGCAGATACGCAGTATTTT

V: TRBV7-9
D: -
J: TRBJ1-3
size: -
CDR3: CASSSQQGNTIYF
DNA: TGTGCCAGCAGCTCGCAACAGGGAAACACCATATATTTT